Given below is one T cell receptor beta chain in context. It lacks a known antigen. Qualities for individual bases were not recorded, and no much larger clone is one base off. The cohort comprised around 700 healthy bone marrow donors. All cohort members were sampled while nominally healthy, although unrecorded immune exposures were likely present. The donor tested CMV seropositive, placing the donor among the 250 to 300 seropositive members of the cohort. A peripheral blood sample was provided by each donor, and peripheral blood mononuclear cells were used for TCR beta sequencing. The Qiagen DNeasy Blood Extraction Kit was used to extract genomic DNA from the blood cell samples. The CDR3 covers 15 residues, taking in both the cysteine and the phenylalanine. The kept DNA is CDR3 alone, 45 bases in frame from the first base. CDR1 LNHDA and CDR2 SQIVND were looked up in the germline V gene (reference sequence). V and J are truncated by 6 bases and 5 bases respectively, leaving an intervening sequence of 19 bases.

This sample was taken from a study of cytomegalovirus exposure and HLA in healthy donors (dated by TCRdb to about 2017). Background for the entire study: An earlier analysis of roughly 570 of the donors reported 276 Gb of sequence data and 117 million unique TCR beta sequences obtained from some 170 million T cells. An early release that covered 500 to 800 HLA-typed donors contained 250 to 350 gigabases of sequencing data and some 87 million unique TCR sequences. Of the roughly 430 genotyped donors, roughly 80% fell in the genetic ancestry cluster associated with self-reported Caucasian donors. The study aimed to test whether signatures of past pathogen exposure could be identified by cataloging public T cell receptors. Using immunosequencing, the study profiled T cell repertoires from some 670 subjects and related those repertoires to cytomegalovirus serostatus. Along with the approximately 600-subject first cohort, a separate validation cohort of some 130 different subjects was used. To predict cytomegalovirus infection status, the study brought together high-throughput TCR immunosequencing, statistical association of individual TCRs with disease status, and machine learning. A later analysis re-examined previously published TCR beta repertoires from hundreds of donors and added high-resolution HLA genotyping to investigate patterns of TCR occurrence. In the later analysis, no new phenotypic data were used to find candidate immune exposures; instead, reliance was placed on TCR beta sequences and their occurrence across donors. To decide whether each TCR beta V gene segment behaved as functional or pseudogenic, an earlier analysis of some 600 of the donors relied on high-throughput TCR beta sequencing. Donor age, sex, ethnicity and CMV serostatus were compiled alongside the repertoire data. In a later genetic analysis, genome-wide SNP genotypes for about three fifths of the roughly 670 donors were used, and that subset was treated as a discovery cohort. All discovery cohort repertoires had been generated on a single sequencing platform. HLA typing included class I and class II loci at four-digit resolution. Typing coverage differed by locus: A, B, C, DRB1 and DQB1 were typed in roughly 620-640 donors, DQA1 in about 510, DPA1 in some 570, and DPB1 in around 490. About 5 DR-DQ haplotypes were handled as single units for association and clustering, since linkage in the cohort was strong. On average, 235,054 unique TCR beta nucleotide sequences were sequenced per donor among roughly 430 genotyped donors of the cohort, with 15% to 20% of those sequences being non-productive.

Broader findings and caveats from the paper: At a false discovery rate of 0.05, a later analysis linked approximately 18,000 TCR beta sequences to specific HLA alleles. A cluster of highly shared sequence variants was judged likely to be a technical artifact of the sequencing pipeline. The only immune exposure information available for the cohort was CMV serostatus. The study gave a list of 150 to 200 TCR beta chains associated with cytomegalovirus. In a later analysis, HLA-associated TCR beta chains showed more clonal expansion and lower generation probabilities than non-associated chains that were equally common. Because HLA typing was unavailable for some donors at each locus, only the typed subset was used in association tests. The authors suggested that the approach could potentially be generalized to other disease states and immunological phenotypes. In both the original and validation cohorts, the classifier was reported to diagnose cytomegalovirus status with high specificity and sensitivity. The earlier analysis of some 560 of the donors excluded about 16 rarely observed V segments, including chromosome 9 orphons, because counts were too low. Most TCR sequences were seen in very few donors, while some public TCRs were found in many individuals. A later genetic analysis associated a missense DCLRE1C variant with V-gene and J-gene trimming of TCR beta chains, and an independent cohort replicated the association. Three of the identified cytomegalovirus-associated TCR beta chains were confirmed in vitro to be specific for cytomegalovirus antigens. According to a later analysis, TCR association rates differed among HLA loci, with DRB1 alleles showing the most associated TCRs and HLA-C alleles showing the fewest. Strong co-occurrence of HLA alleles, especially DR and DQ, made assigning TCR associations to individual alleles difficult. Correlated functional status among segregating V segments might reflect linkage disequilibrium, but an unknown experimental factor could not be ruled out. Only TCR beta chains were sequenced in this cohort, and the absence of alpha or paired-chain data limited detectable features. A further reported finding was that TCR beta sequences accurately predicted the HLA-A and HLA-B alleles for most subjects in the first cohort. Compared with the roughly 700-donor mean, donors in an Asian-associated ancestry cluster had fewer N-insertions in productive TCRs, according to a later genetic analysis. According to a later analysis, parvovirus B19, influenza, CMV and Epstein-Barr virus appeared linked to several top co-occurrence clusters. A later analysis found that most CMV-associated TCR beta chains appeared HLA-restricted, with HLA associations seemingly driven largely by CMV exposure. The 87-base-pair reads could not distinguish some IMGT-functional V segments, including TRBV6-2 and TRBV6-3, so those segments were excluded. Presence/absence analyses assumed roughly uniform sequencing depth across donors, an assumption that may not hold. Broadly in line with IMGT annotations, most TCR beta V segments showed up in productive rearrangements about 90% or about 30% of the time in an earlier analysis of 450 to 600 of the donors.

Library preparation used the immunoSEQ multiplex PCR assay. For the multiplex PCR, a mixture combining 60 forward primers for TCR Vbeta segments and 13 reverse primers for TCR Jbeta segments was used. The CDR3 region of rearranged TCR beta genes was amplified from genomic DNA by a multiplex PCR assay. On the Illumina HiSeq System, the amplified TCR beta libraries were sequenced as 87-base-pair reads. In the original analysis: A later analysis tallied 80 million to 95 million unique TCR beta chains across the approximately 670 repertoires, and approximately 9.9 million of those chains were shared by two or more donors. Raw reads were error-corrected and collapsed into unique sequences by a nearest-neighbor algorithm in which closely related sequences were merged to remove PCR and sequencing errors. Alignment of CDR3 sequences to IMGT reference sequences was used to assign V, D and J gene segments. For a sequence to be retained, at least a six-nucleotide match to both a V gene segment and a J gene segment was required. Rearrangements were called productive when the CDR3 lacked stop codons and stayed in frame with V and J; all others were non-productive. CDR3 was defined by IMGT convention, running from the second conserved V-encoded cysteine to the conserved J-encoded phenylalanine. The earlier analysis of about 570 of the donors excluded any sequence lacking an unambiguous match to a single V gene segment. In an earlier analysis of around 590 of the donors, a V segment was called functional when productive rearrangements were above 56.7%, and segregating when the standard deviation between donors exceeded 5%. A statistical classification framework was developed to diagnose cytomegalovirus status using the catalog of TCR beta chain sequences. V and J gene assignment, in a later analysis, came from comparing TCR nucleotide sequences with IMGT/GENE-DB human TR gene sequences. The TCRdist pipeline was used in a later analysis to assign CDR3 sequences and most-parsimonious VDJ recombination scenarios. In a later analysis, each TCR beta chain was defined by its CDR3 amino acid sequence together with its V-gene family, and reads without a unique V-gene family were excluded. To address suspected cross-contamination and a sequencing artifact, a later analysis removed 550 to 750 highly shared, low-generation-probability nucleotide sequences. A later analysis calculated a clonal expansion index for each public chain from normalized within-repertoire ranks of inferred template counts. Generation probabilities in a later analysis came from a VDJ recombination model fitted to out-of-frame rearrangements, and those results were checked against IGoR. Hypergeometric tests were used in a later analysis to score TCR-TCR, TCR-HLA and TCR-CMV co-occurrence, with a repertoire-size bias correction applied to the TCR pairs. False discovery rates were estimated in a later analysis by permuting HLA or CMV assignments 20 times. In a later analysis, co-occurring TCRs were grouped with DBSCAN, and TCRdist sequence similarity was added when clustering was performed within HLA-allele-positive subsets. Co-occurrence clustering excluded repertoires with fewer than 30,000 or more than 120,000 public chains, plus five with anomalous nucleotide sharing. Not all clones reach the TCRdb copy of this immuneACCESS table, which keeps in-frame sequences only. Checked studies attribute under half of the gap to unresolved V genes and leave the rest unexplained. That table is the source of V, J and clone size, and D and trimming were worked out from the DNA. A total of 80,000 to 95,000 clones appear in this sample, approximately 86% of them only once. Of the sample, around a tenth falls within the top ten clones.

Specimen: PBMCs. The receptor was isolated from a man aged 30 to 39 in good health and CMV-seropositive. Recombination connected TRBV19 to TRBJ1-1, with TRBD1 tentatively as D gene (5 bases match). The CDR3 in this case is CASSRGRGVGTEAFF. The sequenced DNA is TGTGCCAGTAGCCGCGGTCGGGGGGTTGGGACTGAAGCTTTCTTT.